The rows below give T cell receptor beta chains drawn from one sample of a study of T cell changes during pregnancy in multiple sclerosis. Produced via immunoSEQ multiplex PCR; TCRdb's table is partial and in-frame only. In the table there are 80,000 to 100,000 clones, over 80% of which are singletons. The sample was peripheral blood, taken in the first trimester of pregnancy. The receptors come from a female donor with multiple sclerosis, enrolled in a pregnancy study. CDR3s leave out the opening cysteine and the closing phenylalanine or tryptophan. The D gene is left open where the match is weak.

j_call	d_call	v_call	cdr3_aa
TRBJ2-7	TRBD2	TRBV5-5	ASRIAGGRYEQY
TRBJ1-2	.	TRBV14	ASSPVGGISNYGYT
TRBJ2-7	.	TRBV6-5	ASSLRGYEQY
TRBJ2-2	.	TRBV19	ATRQRRVRTGELF
TRBJ1-1	.	TRBV19	ASTKMNTEAF
TRBJ2-3	TRBD2	TRBV27	ASRVASGRTDTQY
TRBJ1-1	.	TRBV5-1	ASSPGLGTEAF
TRBJ1-1	TRBD1	TRBV28	ASRLGQLVNTEAF
TRBJ2-3	TRBD2	TRBV5-1	ASSPLAGGVADTQY
TRBJ2-3	.	TRBV19	ASSNPLGKRIGTDTQY
TRBJ2-3	TRBD2	TRBV19	ASGEGGSDTQY
TRBJ1-1	TRBD1	TRBV7-8	ASSTRTGFYTEAF
TRBJ2-2	TRBD1	TRBV9	ASSVSSGTANTGELF
TRBJ2-1	.	TRBV7-9	ASSFPRDSGYNEQF
TRBJ1-2	.	TRBV28	ASSPGGPTNYGYT
TRBJ2-1	TRBD2	TRBV7-8	ASSLGGTSFPRRF
TRBJ2-2	TRBD2	TRBV5-5	ASSLQFSGLATGELF
TRBJ2-4	TRBD1	TRBV4-1	ASSQPGQSPKNIQY
TRBJ1-1	.	TRBV5-8	ASSLRSTNTEAF
TRBJ2-7	TRBD1	TRBV5-1	ASSGQVPYEQY
TRBJ2-1	TRBD2	TRBV7-2	ASSLIVSGRGDEQF
TRBJ2-1	.	TRBV11-2	ASSLDYGGEQF
TRBJ1-1	TRBD1	TRBV7-6	ASSLASGTGEGAF
TRBJ2-5	.	TRBV29-1	SVRMWGQVQETQY
TRBJ1-3	.	TRBV2	ASNRLDTIY
TRBJ2-7	.	TRBV19	ASSITGHPVEQY
TRBJ1-1	.	TRBV19	ASSILGDTEAF
TRBJ2-7	TRBD1	TRBV28	ASSLGTGGGYEQY
TRBJ1-2	.	TRBV29-1	SVEWGLRRTTNGYT
TRBJ2-3	TRBD1	TRBV5-4	ASSRPGQGVADTQY
TRBJ2-7	.	TRBV7-8	ASSLEGRGIYEQY
TRBJ1-1	TRBD1	TRBV19	ASSIGDRGLPTEAF
TRBJ1-2	TRBD1	TRBV4-1	ASSQLGQGPYGYT
TRBJ2-2	.	TRBV5-1	ASSLVSSAANTGELF
TRBJ1-4	TRBD1	TRBV27	ASRPFIGTSTGSLNEKLF
TRBJ2-7	.	TRBV6-5	ASSYSISSGLYEQY
TRBJ2-7	.	TRBV13	ASSPMTSPYEQY
TRBJ1-1	.	TRBV6-5	ASSPLAANTEAF
TRBJ2-1	TRBD2	TRBV19	ASSMGLGNEQF
TRBJ1-2	TRBD1	TRBV6-5	ASSYGRGTGLGYT
TRBJ2-7	TRBD2	TRBV6-1	ASERDKFGDYEQY
TRBJ2-7	.	TRBV27	ASSLTASYEQY
TRBJ2-3	.	TRBV4-2	ASSQVRSGPKTDTQY
TRBJ2-5	.	TRBV5-6	ASSFPGRETQY
TRBJ2-3	.	TRBV2	ASSDRGTDTQY
TRBJ2-7	.	TRBV7-7	ASSLRPVVRGGALDEQY
TRBJ1-5	TRBD1	TRBV11-2	ASSWGSGTGTQPQH